The clone carrying this T cell receptor (beta chain) has a single count. V was clipped by 1 base and J by 2 bases, with 12 bases between them. CDR1 MNHNS and CDR2 SASEGT come from the germline V gene. The CDR3 length is 16 residues. The sample comes from a study of blood T cell repertoires in COVID-19. Study-level background: There were acute and convalescent COVID-19 samples, and they came from the United States, Italy and Spain.

Generated by immunoSEQ multiplex PCR, the TCRdb table keeps only in-frame clones and is missing some. The sample includes approximately 110,000 clones, 85% to 90% of them seen just once. The receptor comes from a woman aged 45-65 years with active or convalescent COVID-19. The chain is built from TRBV6-1 and TRBJ2-1, with TRBD2 as a possible D gene (5 bases). The sample comprised peripheral blood. The CDR3, as DNA: TGTGCCAGCAGTGAAGGCGGCGGGCGAACCTACAATGAGCAGTTCTTC. Amino acid sequence: CASSEGGGRTYNEQFF.